One sample yielded the 9 T cell receptor beta chains listed below, sequenced in a study of shared clonotypes between healthy human individuals. TCRdb's table, derived via immunoSEQ multiplex PCR, lists solely in-frame clones and lacks some. The repertoire holds roughly 520,000 clones, with 90% to 96% as singletons. Sequenced input: naive CD4+ T cells sorted from blood. Subset described: CD45RA+ positively selected. Receptors were obtained from a young woman in good health.

The chain employs TRBV7-2 and TRBJ2-7; 10 bases align to TRBD2. Germline CDR1 SGHTA, CDR2 FQGNSA. The CDR3 extends over 15 amino acids. Trimming removed 6 bases from V and 3 bases from J; junction bases left unmatched: 8. The DNA of the CDR3 is TGTGCCAGCAGTCGAACCACTAGCGGGATCTACGAGCAGTACTTC. Its protein is CASSRTTSGIYEQYF.

The V call is TRBV7-9, the J call TRBJ1-1, with D possibly being TRBD1 (6 bases). V was clipped by 4 bases and J by 3 bases, with 15 bases between them. The CDR3 has 15 amino acids. CDR1 is SEHNR and CDR2 is FQNEAQ in the germline V gene (reference sequence). CDR3 region: CASSSWTGTYTEAFF. CDR3 coding DNA: TGTGCCAGCAGCTCGTGGACTGGGACATACACTGAAGCTTTCTTT. The full variable domain, completed using reference TRBV7-9 and TRBJ1-1, is DTGVSQNPRHKITKRGQNVTFRCDPISEHNRLYWYRQTLGQGPEFLTYFQNEAQLEKSRLLSDRFSAERPKGSFSTLEIQRTEQGDSAMYLCASSSWTGTYTEAFFGQGTRLTVV.

The chain links TRBV21-1 to TRBJ2-7. TRBV21-1 is flagged as a pseudogene. This CDR3 spans 17 amino acids. CDR3 in amino acids: CASSKAEPDGSSYEQYF. The CDR3 coding sequence is TGTGCCAGCAGCAAAGCAGAACCGGACGGAAGCTCCTACGAGCAGTACTTC.

V gene TRBV6-4 combines with J gene TRBJ2-2; D is unresolved. The germline CDR1 and CDR2 sequences are MRHNA and SNTAGT. The CDR3 spans 16 residues. V lost 5 bases and J 7 bases, leaving 20 bases between the germline ends. CDR3 region: CASSSSSRPSDGELFF. In DNA form, the CDR3 reads TGTGCCAGCAGTAGTTCCTCCCGCCCCTCTGACGGGGAGCTGTTTTTT.

The count of this clone is one. The chain links TRBV10-3 to TRBJ2-5; D uncertain. Germline assignment: CDR1 ENHRY and CDR2 SYGVKD. Trimming cost V 3 bases and J 1 base, with 9 bases left between them. The CDR3 covers 14 residues. The DNA of the CDR3 is TGTGCCATCAGTGACCCCTTCGCCCAAGAGACCCAGTACTTC. This encodes CAISDPFAQETQYF.

The chain carries TRBV6-1 and TRBJ2-5, with D unresolved. The CDR3 is made up of 14 amino acids. Trimming took 2 bases from V and 5 from J, leaving 12 bases between them. CDR1 is MNHNS and CDR2 is SASEGT in the germline V gene. This CDR3 reads CASSERARLETQYF. The CDR3 nucleotides are TGTGCCAGCAGTGAAAGAGCTCGACTTGAGACCCAGTACTTC.

This rearrangement joins TRBV6-6 to TRBJ2-1; 14 nucleotides agree with TRBD2. The V and J ends lost 4 bases and 8 bases, in that order; junction bases with no gene match: 7. The CDR3 is 16 amino acids. Germline V lookup: CDR1 MNHNY, CDR2 SVGAGI (reference sequence). The CDR3 sequence: CASSSGTSGSWDEQFF. The CDR3 bases are TGTGCCAGCAGTTCCGGGACTAGCGGGAGTTGGGATGAGCAGTTCTTC.

The J gene is TRBJ2-7, the V gene TRBV5-6; TRBD2 agrees at 10 bases. Germline loops: CDR1 SGHDT, CDR2 YYEEEE. The V segment lost 3 bases and the J segment 0 bases; nucleotides outside the gene matches: 15. The CDR3 runs 19 residues. In DNA, the CDR3 is TGTGCCAGCAGCTCGTGGGGGCCGGGACTAGCGACTAGCTCCTACGAGCAGTACTTC. Its translation: CASSSWGPGLATSSYEQYF. The variable domain in full, completed from reference TRBV5-6 and TRBJ2-7, reads DAGVTQSPTHLIKTRGQQVTLRCSPKSGHDTVSWYQQALGQGPQFIFQYYEEEERQRGNFPDRFSGHQFPNYSSELNVNALLLGDSALYLCASSSWGPGLATSSYEQYFGPGTRLTVT.

The chain uses TRBV28 and TRBJ2-5; TRBD1 matches at 11 bases. Near its end, the DNA agrees better with TRBJ2-7, so the J call may be wrong. Germline-derived CDR1 and CDR2 are MDHEN and SYDVKM. The CDR3 spans 14 residues. DNA for the CDR3: TGTGCCAGCAGTCCGGGGACAGGGGGCTACGAGCAGTACTTC. This codes for CASSPGTGGYEQYF.